The T cell receptor (beta chain) under discussion was sequenced for a study of cytomegalovirus exposure and HLA in healthy donors. Germline trimming cut 4 bases from V and 7 bases from J; bases unmatched to any gene: 8. The CDR3 has 16 amino acids. CDR1 is PRHDT and CDR2 is FYEKMQ in the germline V gene (reference sequence). This clone has only a few counts. Its antigen is still unknown. General study results and limits: In a later analysis, TCR beta V- and J-gene trimming was associated with a missense DCLRE1C variant. In a later analysis, CMV-associated beta chains were mostly HLA-associated, it appeared.

Primers included in the PCR were 60 Vbeta and 13 Jbeta primers. Using immunoSEQ multiplex PCR, the repertoire was profiled, and TCRdb retains in-frame clones only, with some absent. Altogether over 110,000 clones are present, 65% to 85% being singletons, with the ten largest covering around 2.5%. This clonotype was sampled from a male donor in good health and CMV-seronegative. This rearrangement joins TRBV13 to TRBJ2-1; 12 bases are a match to TRBD2. Sequencing was carried out using PBMCs. CDR3 sequence reads: CASSYDPGTSGNEQFF. In DNA, the CDR3 is TGTGCCAGCAGCTACGACCCCGGGACTAGCGGGAATGAGCAGTTCTTC.